This TCR beta chain is from a study of cytomegalovirus exposure and HLA in healthy donors. The CDR3 runs to 15 residues. Germline loops: CDR1 SEHNR, CDR2 FQNEAQ (reference sequence). The ends were cut back, 2 bases at V and 3 bases at J, with 11 bases in the middle. The PCR employed 60 Vbeta primers together with 13 Jbeta primers. Sequenced by immunoSEQ multiplex PCR; TCRdb stores in-frame clones only, minus some. The data hold 150,000 or so clones, with nearly 80% observed a single time. This receptor was identified in a man aged 25-40 years in good health and CMV-seropositive. The sample was PBMCs. The V and J genes are TRBV7-9 and TRBJ2-1; D not resolved. The CDR3 nucleotides are TGTGCCAGCAGCTTAAGCGTTGGCTTCTACAATGAGCAGTTCTTC. It specifies CASSLSVGFYNEQFF.